The 31 T cell receptor beta chains presented below share a single source sample, sequenced in a study of blood T cell repertoires in COVID-19. The data were produced by immunoSEQ multiplex PCR, yet TCRdb's version contains in-frame clones alone and is incomplete. The table includes about 180,000 clones, roughly four fifths detected once. The sequenced sample consisted of peripheral blood. The receptors derive from a human donor in a cohort sampled during active COVID-19.

This chain uses TRBV20-1 with TRBJ2-1; possible D gene TRBD2, 6 bases. Germline V lookup: CDR1 DFQATT, CDR2 SNEGSKA (reference sequence). The V and J ends lost 0 bases and 14 bases respectively, with 11 bases between them. The CDR3 consists of 11 residues. CDR3 protein: CSARDGRGEFF. The CDR3 DNA follows: TGCAGTGCTAGAGACGGGAGAGGCGAGTTCTTC.

The chain has TRBV24-1 and TRBJ2-7, with TRBD2 as a possible D gene (6 bases). V lost 0 bases, J lost 0 bases, and 29 bases lay in between. In germline, CDR1 is KGHDR, CDR2 SFDVKD. The CDR3 contains 22 residues. The CDR3 coding sequence is TGTGCCACCAGTGATTTGCGGTGGGACCCTGGGGACTCCAGGCTGTCCTCCTACGAGCAGTACTTC. Translated, it gives CATSDLRWDPGDSRLSSYEQYF.

The V call is TRBV27, the J call TRBJ1-2; a possible D gene is TRBD1 (6 bases). The CDR3 spans 15 residues. V lost 0 bases, J lost 4 bases, and 12 bases lay in between. Looked up from germline, CDR1 is MNHEY and CDR2 is SMNVEV (reference sequence). The CDR3 loop reads CASSLSGGRGYGYTF. CDR3 DNA: TGTGCCAGCAGTTTATCGGGGGGGCGGGGCTATGGCTACACCTTC.

This chain links TRBV19 with TRBJ1-1, with no clear D. Per the germline V gene, CDR1 is LNHDA and CDR2 is SQIVND (reference sequence). The ends were cut back, 7 bases at V and 6 bases at J, with 12 bases in the middle. The CDR3 length is 12 residues. CDR3 sequence reads: CASKAGWAEAFF. As DNA, the CDR3 is TGTGCCAGTAAGGCCGGGTGGGCTGAAGCTTTCTTT.

A note on this clone: Other DNA variants within this sample encode the same CDR3. The gene calls are TRBV18 and TRBJ1-2, with D perhaps matching TRBD1 (5 bases). V shed 3 bases and J shed 2 bases, with 7 bases lying between them. CDR3 length: 13 residues. Germline CDR1 reads KGHSH; CDR2 reads LQKENI. This CDR3 is CASSPGGNYGYTF. As DNA, the CDR3 is TGTGCCAGCTCACCCGGGGGGAACTATGGCTACACCTTC.

V usage is TRBV6-1 and J usage is TRBJ1-6; 7 bases align to TRBD1. Germline lookup yields CDR1 MNHNS and CDR2 SASEGT. The CDR3 runs 17 residues. V shed 0 bases and J 7 bases; nucleotides not matched to a gene: 9. In nucleotides, the CDR3 is TGTGCCAGCAGTGAAGCTCCCCCCCAGGGGGGAAATTCACCCCTCCACTTT. It specifies CASSEAPPQGGNSPLHF.

This CDR3 reads CASSQDRRSPSTDTQYF. The DNA of the CDR3 is TGTGCCAGCAGCCAAGATCGACGTAGCCCTAGCACAGATACGCAGTATTTT. This chain connects TRBV3-1 (or the pseudogene TRBV3-2) to TRBJ2-3; no reliable D call. CDR3 length: 17 residues. The V end lost 0 bases, the J end lost 0 bases, and 13 bases lay between the germline ends. CDR1 is LGHDT and CDR2 is YNNKEL in the germline V gene (reference sequence).

The V call is TRBV5-1, the J call TRBJ2-7; possible D gene TRBD1, 6 bases. CDR3 length equals 14 residues. Trimming removed 4 bases from V and 2 bases from J, with 13 bases in between. Germline CDR1 is SGHRS and CDR2 is YFSETQ. The CDR3 loop reads CASSLDSYTYEQYF. CDR3 bases: TGCGCCAGCAGCCTGGACAGCTACACCTACGAGCAGTACTTC.

This chain uses TRBV5-4 with TRBJ2-7; tentative D call: TRBD2 (6 bases). V lost 2 bases and J lost 3, with 15 bases in between. The CDR3 loop spans 15 amino acids. CDR1 is SGHNT and CDR2 is YYREEE in the germline V gene (reference sequence). CDR3 loop: CASSFTGVNLYEQYF. The CDR3 coding sequence is TGTGCCAGCAGCTTTACGGGAGTCAATCTCTACGAGCAGTACTTC.

The count of this clone is one. This rearrangement joins TRBV5-5 to TRBJ2-5, with 7 nucleotides matching TRBD1. Unmatched junction bases numbered 18, after V lost 3 bases and J lost 4 bases. The germline V gene encodes CDR1 SGHKS and CDR2 YYEKEE (reference sequence). The CDR3 spans 18 residues. As DNA, the CDR3 is TGTGCCAGCAGCTCAGAGGGGACAGTCAGGGACCCGCGAGAGACCCAGTACTTC. Translating gives CASSSEGTVRDPRETQYF.

The V and J genes are TRBV7-2 and TRBJ2-5, with a weak D call TRBD2 (7 bases). V was trimmed by 1 base and J by 5 bases, leaving 14 bases between them. CDR3 length: 15 residues. Looked up from germline, CDR1 is SGHTA and CDR2 is FQGNSA. As DNA, the CDR3 is TGTGCCAGCAGCTTAGGGGGGGGGCCCCGGGAGACCCAGTACTTC. Protein product: CASSLGGGPRETQYF.

The chain combines TRBV14 with TRBJ1-2; possibly TRBD1 for D (6 bases). CDR3 length equals 15 residues. CDR1 is SGHDN, CDR2 FVKESK, per germline. Trimming took 2 bases from V and 2 from J, leaving 12 bases between them. CDR3 bases: TGTGCCAGCAGCCAATCCCTCGGACAGAACTATGGCTACACCTTC. Protein sequence: CASSQSLGQNYGYTF. Full variable domain (rest looked up from reference TRBV14 and TRBJ1-2): EAGVTQFPSHSVIEKGQTVTLRCDPISGHDNLYWYRRVMGKEIKFLLHFVKESKQDESGMPNNRFLAERTGGTYSTLKVQPAELEDSGVYFCASSQSLGQNYGYTFGSGTRLTVV.

The chain recombines TRBV28 with TRBJ2-7, with 9 bases matching TRBD1. The CDR3 covers 12 residues. The V and J ends lost 6 bases and 8 bases, in that order; junction bases with no gene match: 5. Germline V gene sequence: CDR1 MDHEN, CDR2 SYDVKM. The CDR3 reads CASSTDRGKQYF. CDR3 nucleotides: TGTGCCAGCAGCACGGACAGGGGTAAGCAGTACTTC.

V usage is TRBV2 and J usage is TRBJ2-7, with 14 bases fitting TRBD2. The CDR3 has 17 residues. CDR1 is SNHLY, CDR2 FYNNEI, per germline. V dropped 5 bases and J dropped 1; count of bases not matched to a gene: 7. The CDR3: CASSPTSGRASSYEQYF. As DNA, the CDR3 is TGTGCCAGCAGTCCGACTAGCGGGAGGGCCTCATCCTACGAGCAGTACTTC.

The chain combines TRBV5-8 with TRBJ2-7; 8 bases map to TRBD2. This CDR3 spans 16 amino acids. Germline V gene data show CDR1 as SGHTS and CDR2 as YDEGEE. Trimming cost V 4 bases and J 0 bases; bases outside gene matches: 9. CDR3 protein: CASSPGLGIGSYEQYF. DNA for the CDR3: TGTGCCAGCAGCCCGGGACTAGGGATCGGCTCCTACGAGCAGTACTTC.

This clone was found a few times. This chain links TRBV7-2 with TRBJ1-2; 7 bases fit TRBD1. Germline V lookup: CDR1 SGHTA, CDR2 FQGNSA. V dropped 5 bases and J dropped 5; count of bases not matched to a gene: 11. CDR3 length: 15 amino acids. CDR3 in DNA: TGTGCCAGCAGCCTACGCGGACAGGATTCATATGGCTACACCTTC. It specifies CASSLRGQDSYGYTF.

This clone has just a few counts. The chain joins TRBV6-2 or TRBV6-3 to TRBJ1-5; tentative D call: TRBD1 (6 bases). Trimming cost V 4 bases and J 0 bases, with 10 bases left between them. Germline-derived CDR1 and CDR2 are MNHEY and SVGEGT. The CDR3 spans 15 residues. Written as DNA, the CDR3 is TGTGCCAGCAGTTGGACAGCTCATAGCAATCAGCCCCAGCATTTT. This gives the protein CASSWTAHSNQPQHF.

The chain is built from TRBV6-5 and TRBJ2-7; 9 bases align to TRBD2. The CDR3 is 15 residues long. CDR1 is MNHEY, CDR2 SVGAGI, per germline. Trimming cost V 5 bases and J 4 bases; bases outside gene matches: 9. The CDR3, as DNA: TGTGCCAGCAGTCTCAGCGGGGGGAAACCTTACGAGCAGTACTTC. It is translated as CASSLSGGKPYEQYF.

The gene calls are TRBV7-2 and TRBJ1-1, with 7 bases lining up with TRBD1. This CDR3 spans 15 amino acids. After removal of 3 bases from V and 1 base from J, the junction contained 5 bases not matched to a gene. The germline V gene encodes CDR1 SGHTA and CDR2 FQGNSA. CDR3 loop: CASSFRQGGNTEAFF. The CDR3, as DNA: TGTGCCAGCAGCTTCCGACAGGGAGGGAACACTGAAGCTTTCTTT.

The chain is built from TRBV9 and TRBJ2-7; 9 positions agree with TRBD2. The CDR3 has 16 residues. From germline, CDR1 is SGDLS and CDR2 YYNGEE. V trimming: 2 bases; J trimming: 4 bases; junction bases outside the gene matches: 10. CDR3 nucleotides: TGTGCCAGCAGCGTGGCACCGGGACTAGCAGAATACGAGCAGTACTTC. Translated: CASSVAPGLAEYEQYF. The variable domain in full, completed from reference TRBV9 and TRBJ2-7, reads DSGVTQTPKHLITATGQRVTLRCSPRSGDLSVYWYQQSLDQGLQFLIQYYNGEERAKGNILERFSAQQFPDLHSELNLSSLELGDSALYFCASSVAPGLAEYEQYFGPGTRLTVT.

The J gene is TRBJ2-5, the V gene TRBV3-1 (or the pseudogene TRBV3-2); weak D call: TRBD2 (5 bases). With 3 bases removed from V and 2 bases from J, the gap between germline ends came to 10 bases. This CDR3 contains 14 residues. Looked up from germline, CDR1 is LGHDT and CDR2 is YNNKEL (reference sequence). CDR3 region: CASSHSEQQETQYF. CDR3 coding DNA: TGTGCCAGCAGCCATAGCGAACAGCAAGAGACCCAGTACTTC.

This clone showed up just a few times. The chain employs TRBV5-1 and TRBJ1-2, with no clear D. Germline values: CDR1 SGHRS, CDR2 YFSETQ. Trimming removed 3 bases at V and 7 bases at J, with 13 bases between. The CDR3 covers 13 residues. DNA for the CDR3: TGCGCCAGCAGCTCTCGGAGGGAGGGTGGCTACACCTTC. Amino acid sequence: CASSSRREGGYTF.

This clone turned up a few times. The V call is TRBV7-8, the J call TRBJ2-7, with TRBD1 matching 9 bases. Germline V lookup: CDR1 SGHVS, CDR2 FQNEAQ. Trimming at V came to 3 bases and at J to 2 bases, leaving 5 bases not matched to a gene. CDR3 length equals 15 residues. The CDR3 loop is CASSFSGTGTYEQYF. The CDR3 coding sequence is TGTGCCAGCAGCTTCTCCGGGACAGGGACCTACGAGCAGTACTTC. Drawing the rest from reference TRBV7-8 and TRBJ2-7, the complete variable domain is GAGVSQSPRYKVAKRGQDVALRCDPISGHVSLFWYQQALGQGPEFLTYFQNEAQLDKSGLPSDRFFAERPEGSVSTLKIQRTQQEDSAVYLCASSFSGTGTYEQYFGPGTRLTVT.

This rearrangement joins TRBV6-2 or TRBV6-3 to TRBJ2-1; 7 bases match TRBD2. This CDR3 has 14 amino acids. V lost 0 bases, J lost 6 bases, and 2 bases stayed unmatched. Germline V gene sequence: CDR1 MNHEY, CDR2 SVGEGT. The CDR3 nucleotides are TGTGCCAGCAGTTACTCGACGGGAGGCAATGAGCAGTTCTTC. It translates to CASSYSTGGNEQFF.

The CDR3 sequence: CASSLWSGGQDEQFF. The CDR3 coding sequence is TGTGCCAGCAGCTTATGGAGCGGGGGGCAGGATGAGCAGTTCTTC. The V gene is TRBV7-3, the J gene TRBJ2-1; 9 positions match TRBD2. The CDR3 is made up of 15 amino acids. Germline V lookup: CDR1 SGHTA, CDR2 FQGTGA. The V and J ends lost 2 bases and 8 bases, in that order; junction bases with no gene match: 7.

This chain connects TRBV9 to TRBJ2-6; 7 bases are shared with TRBD1. V lost 4 bases and J lost 0; bases outside the gene matches: 7. Germline CDR1 SGDLS, CDR2 YYNGEE. The CDR3 is 17 residues long. The CDR3 spells CASSPRTGLSGANVLTF. DNA for the CDR3: TGTGCCAGCAGCCCCCGGACAGGCCTCTCTGGGGCCAACGTCCTGACTTTC.

The chain employs TRBV6-6 and TRBJ1-1; D perhaps matches TRBD1 (5 bases). The CDR3 consists of 13 residues. The germline gives CDR1 MNHNY, CDR2 SVGAGI (reference sequence). Trimming shortened V by 6 bases and J by 5 bases, and 13 bases separated the two germline ends. CDR3 nucleotide sequence: TGTGCCAGCAGCCCTGGGGGGGTAACTGAAGCTTTCTTT. It is translated as CASSPGGVTEAFF.

The chain employs TRBV7-3 and TRBJ1-2; D possibly corresponds to TRBD1 (5 bases). Trimming took off 2 bases at V and 8 bases at J, with 12 bases between the two ends. Germline CDR1 and CDR2: SGHTA and FQGTGA. The CDR3 extends over 13 amino acids. CDR3 coding DNA: TGTGCCAGCAGCTTACCGGGACTGAGGGGCTACACCTTC. This sequence encodes CASSLPGLRGYTF.

The chain uses TRBV18 and TRBJ2-6, with 8 nucleotides matching TRBD1. J lost 0 bases, V lost 1 base, and 2 bases had no gene match. The CDR3 runs to 17 residues. The germline V gene has CDR1 KGHSH and CDR2 LQKENI. As DNA, the CDR3 is TGTGCCAGCTCACCACGGGACAGGCCCTCTGGGGCCAACGTCCTGACTTTC. It specifies CASSPRDRPSGANVLTF.

The gene calls are TRBV7-9 and TRBJ1-5, with D possibly TRBD1 on 5 matching bases. Trimming removed 5 bases from V and 6 bases from J, with 20 bases in between. The CDR3 is made up of 16 amino acids. The V gene's germline CDR1 is SEHNR and CDR2 FQNEAQ (reference sequence). Here the CDR3 reads CASSPYGGDFGQPQHF. DNA for the CDR3: TGTGCCAGCAGCCCATATGGGGGGGATTTTGGTCAGCCCCAGCATTTT.

The chain employs TRBV18 and TRBJ2-3; D perhaps matches TRBD2 (5 bases). The CDR3 has 14 amino acids. V gave up 6 bases and J gave up 4 bases, with 14 bases separating them. CDR1 and CDR2 (germline): KGHSH, LQKENI. The CDR3 here is CASSPREGSDTQYF. Here the CDR3 DNA reads TGTGCCAGCTCCCCGAGAGAGGGCTCAGATACGCAGTATTTT.